Below are 7 T cell receptor beta chains sequenced from a single sample in a study of T-cell memory formation after mild COVID-19. TCRdb analysed the 5' RACE reads with MiXCR anew, one entry per CDR3 protein. The sample lists a few hundred thousand distinct CDR3 sequences, just under 20% occurring once. The specimen was PBMCs or a T cell subset sorted from them (not recorded which). These receptors were taken from a man between 18 and 35 years old who had mild COVID-19 (a few samples of this study predate the infection). Cell type and time point are not known.

The chain links TRBV12-3 or TRBV12-4 to TRBJ2-1, with TRBD1 identical over 8 bases. Losses at the gene ends were 6 bases for V and 9 bases for J; bases not matched to a gene: 10. There are 14 residues in the CDR3. This chain's CDR3 is CASRRARGLIEQFF. The CDR3 DNA is TGTGCCAGCAGAAGAGCCAGGGGGCTGATTGAGCAGTTCTTC.

The V and J genes are TRBV20-1 and TRBJ1-2; possible D gene TRBD1, 5 bases. CDR1 and CDR2 from the germline V gene are DFQATT and SNEGSKA (reference sequence). Trimming left V 5 bases short and J 11 bases short, with 9 bases between. The CDR3 is made up of 9 amino acids. The CDR3 nucleotides are TGCAGTGCTGGGGACGTATACACCTTC. Translated, it gives CSAGDVYTF.

The rearrangement uses TRBV11-2 and TRBJ2-4; 10 bases fit TRBD1. The CDR3 covers 14 residues. V lost 1 base to trimming and J lost 7 bases; unmatched junction nucleotides: 1. Germline CDR1 is SGHAT and CDR2 is FQNNGV. CDR3 coding DNA: TGTGCCAGCAGCTTAGGGACAGGGGGGAACATTCAGTACTTC. It encodes CASSLGTGGNIQYF.

The chain couples TRBV7-9 to TRBJ1-6; TRBD1 agrees at 7 bases. J was trimmed by 7 bases and V by 1 base; bases with no gene match: 4. The germline gives CDR1 SEHNR, CDR2 FQNEAQ (reference sequence). The CDR3 sequence is 15 residues long. CDR3 protein: CASSLEVGQNSPLHF. The CDR3 DNA reads TGTGCCAGCAGCTTAGAGGTGGGACAGAATTCACCCCTCCACTTT.

There are many counts of this clonotype. The rearrangement joins TRBV7-2 to TRBJ1-2, with a possible D match to TRBD1 (6 bases). There are 15 residues in the CDR3. The V gene's germline CDR1 is SGHTA and CDR2 FQGNSA. The V end lost 3 bases, the J end lost 4 bases, and 15 bases lay between the germline ends. For the CDR3, the DNA is TGTGCCAGCAGCTTCGGGGCAGGGGCCAGCTATGGCTACACCTTC. Its translation is CASSFGAGASYGYTF.

This clonotype was detected a few times. The chain recombines TRBV4-1 with TRBJ1-1, with TRBD1 as a possible D gene (5 bases). Germline assignment: CDR1 MGHRA and CDR2 YSYEKL. CDR3 length: 12 residues. Trimming took off 1 base at V and 8 bases at J, with 8 bases between the two ends. Here the CDR3 DNA reads TGCGCCAGCAGCCAAGTCACAGGCGAAGCTTTCTTT. It codes for CASSQVTGEAFF.

This clonotype was observed a few times. The rearrangement joins TRBV6-5 to TRBJ2-7, with 11 bases that match TRBD2. CDR3 length: 15 residues. Germline V lookup: CDR1 MNHEY, CDR2 SVGAGI. Trimming removed 5 bases from V and 2 bases from J; junction bases left unmatched: 5. This chain's CDR3 is CASSPSSGGPYEQYF. The CDR3 region has the DNA TGTGCCAGCAGTCCCTCTAGCGGGGGGCCCTACGAGCAGTACTTC.